This passage covers 32 T cell receptor beta chains from one sample sequenced in a study of cytotoxic CD8 clonotypes in ibrutinib-treated CLL. Clones were read by immunoSEQ multiplex PCR, and TCRdb kept only the in-frame ones, dropping some. The top ten hold around 13% of the sample, which has some 43,000 clones, 69% seen once. Sequences were derived from PBMCs, sampled after 12 months of ibrutinib treatment. Receptors originate from a human donor with chronic lymphocytic leukemia.

The sample holds a few counts of this clone. The chain recombines TRBV9 with TRBJ1-2; 9 bases align to TRBD1. V shed 0 bases and J 5 bases; nucleotides not matched to a gene: 2. The germline CDR1 and CDR2 sequences are SGDLS and YYNGEE. This CDR3 region has 14 residues. Here the CDR3 reads CASSVEGTGYGYTF. DNA for the CDR3: TGTGCCAGCAGCGTAGAAGGGACAGGGTATGGCTACACCTTC.

J is TRBJ2-5 and V is TRBV25-1; 7 bases map to TRBD2. The CDR3 contains 11 residues. The J segment lost 10 bases and the V segment lost 7 bases, leaving 6 bases of the junction unmatched. Looked up from germline, CDR1 is MGHDK and CDR2 is SYGVNS. This CDR3 is CASNSGGIQYF. In nucleotides, the CDR3 is TGTGCCAGCAACTCCGGGGGGATCCAGTACTTC. Combining the CDR3 with reference TRBV25-1 and TRBJ2-5 gives the whole variable domain EADIYQTPRYLVIGTGKKITLECSQTMGHDKMYWYQQDPGMELHLIHYSYGVNSTEKGDLSSESTVSRIRTEHFPLTLESARPSHTSQYLCASNSGGIQYFGPGTRLLVL.

The CDR3 DNA sequence: TGTGCCAGCAGCCTAGGACAGGGGGCTTACTACGAGCAGTACTTC. This encodes CASSLGQGAYYEQYF. V usage is TRBV5-5 and J usage is TRBJ2-7; TRBD1 matches at 11 bases. The germline gives CDR1 SGHKS, CDR2 YYEKEE (reference sequence). J was trimmed by 3 bases and V by 4 bases; bases with no gene match: 6. The CDR3 runs 15 residues.

This chain joins TRBV18 and TRBJ1-1, with 7 bases lining up with TRBD1. The V gene end was trimmed by 3 bases and the J gene end by 5 bases; junction bases not matched to a gene: 9. The CDR3 consists of 15 residues. Germline V gene sequence: CDR1 KGHSH, CDR2 LQKENI. The chain's CDR3 is CASSPRQGQETEAFF. CDR3 coding DNA: TGTGCCAGCTCACCCAGACAGGGTCAGGAGACTGAAGCTTTCTTT.

This clone was seen more than once but under ten times. V gene TRBV7-9 combines with J gene TRBJ1-6; TRBD1 might be the D (6 bases). The CDR3 sequence is 14 residues long. V lost 0 bases to trimming and J lost 9 bases, with 9 bases between them. The germline gives CDR1 SEHNR, CDR2 FQNEAQ (reference sequence). The CDR3, as DNA: TGTGCCAGCAGCTTAGCGTCAGGGGCTTCACCCCTCCACTTT. Translating gives CASSLASGASPLHF.

This CDR3 is CASSSGFEAFF. CDR3 DNA sequence: TGTGCCAGCAGTTCCGGGTTTGAAGCTTTCTTT. This sequence joins TRBV6-5 and TRBJ1-1, with unresolved D. With 4 bases removed from V and 7 bases from J, the gap between germline ends came to 7 bases. The germline V gene has CDR1 MNHEY and CDR2 SVGAGI. The CDR3 consists of 11 residues.

The chain carries TRBV11-2 and TRBJ2-3; D is perhaps TRBD2 (6 bases). V lost 5 bases, J lost 5 bases, and 14 bases lay in between. The CDR3 totals 14 residues. Germline V CDR1 and CDR2: SGHAT, FQNNGV. DNA of the CDR3: TGTGCCAGCAGCCCTACCGCGGGAATAGATACGCAGTATTTT. This sequence encodes CASSPTAGIDTQYF. Looking up the rest from reference TRBV11-2 and TRBJ2-3 gives the full variable domain: EAGVAQSPRYKIIEKRQSVAFWCNPISGHATLYWYQQILGQGPKLLIQFQNNGVVDDSQLPKDRFSAERLKGVDSTLKIQPAKLEDSAVYLCASSPTAGIDTQYFGPGTRLTVL.

CDR3 bases: TGCGCCAGCAACGACAGGGTCGGGCAGACTGAAGCTTTCTTT. Protein sequence: CASNDRVGQTEAFF. The gene calls are TRBV5-1 and TRBJ1-1; 7 positions match TRBD1. With V trimmed by 6 bases and J by 5 bases, 10 bases remained unmatched. The CDR3 spans 14 residues. The germline V gene encodes CDR1 SGHRS and CDR2 YFSETQ. The full variable domain, completed using reference TRBV5-1 and TRBJ1-1, is KAGVTQTPRYLIKTRGQQVTLSCSPISGHRSVSWYQQTPGQGLQFLFEYFSETQRNKGNFPGRFSGRQFSNSRSEMNVSTLELGDSALYLCASNDRVGQTEAFFGQGTRLTVV.

The chain couples TRBV27 to TRBJ1-2; TRBD1 agrees at 9 bases. Per germline, CDR1 MNHEY and CDR2 SMNVEV (reference sequence). The CDR3 has 14 amino acids. J lost 6 bases, V lost 3 bases, and 5 bases had no gene match. In DNA form, the CDR3 reads TGTGCCAGCAGTTTCAACAGGGGGCCCCATGGCTACACCTTC. This encodes CASSFNRGPHGYTF.

The chain joins TRBV5-8 to TRBJ2-1; the D is unclear. The CDR3 runs 13 residues. The V gene's germline CDR1 is SGHTS and CDR2 YDEGEE. V gave up 4 bases and J gave up 6 bases, with 11 bases separating them. The DNA of the CDR3 is TGTGCCAGCAGCACTCGACTGGGCAATGAGCAGTTCTTC. Translating it yields CASSTRLGNEQFF. Variable domain in full (rest from reference TRBV5-8 and TRBJ2-1): EAGVTQSPTHLIKTRGQQATLRCSPISGHTSVYWYQQALGLGLQFLLWYDEGEERNRGNFPPRFSGRQFPNYSSELNVNALELEDSALYLCASSTRLGNEQFFGPGTRLTVL.

The chain carries TRBV7-2 and TRBJ2-5; 12 bases match TRBD2. The CDR3 runs 15 residues. V gave up 5 bases and J gave up 5 bases; unmatched junction bases: 6. Germline lookup yields CDR1 SGHTA and CDR2 FQGNSA. The CDR3 spells CASSNLAGGLETQYF. CDR3 bases: TGTGCCAGCAGCAACCTAGCGGGGGGGCTCGAGACCCAGTACTTC.

The chain is built from TRBV6-1 and TRBJ1-1; D is possibly TRBD1 (6 bases). The CDR3 is 14 residues long. The germline V gene encodes CDR1 MNHNS and CDR2 SASEGT. V lost 7 bases, J lost 3 bases, and 15 bases lay in between. The CDR3 bases are TGTGCCAGCACCCTCGTGAGGGGGGACACTGAAGCTTTCTTT. Its translation: CASTLVRGDTEAFF.

This chain connects TRBV28 to TRBJ1-5, with D perhaps TRBD1 (5 bases). The CDR3 loop spans 14 amino acids. V shed 5 bases and J shed 7 bases, with 15 bases lying between them. From germline, CDR1 is MDHEN and CDR2 SYDVKM. CDR3 nucleotides: TGTGCCAGCAGTGAGGGTAGGAGGGGCCAGCCCCAGCATTTT. This encodes CASSEGRRGQPQHF.

The gene calls are TRBV21-1 and TRBJ2-7. TRBV21-1 is shown as a pseudogene. The CDR3 spans 12 residues. CDR3 coding DNA: TGTGCCAGCAGCGGAAAGCTTCACGAGCAGTACTTC. Protein sequence: CASSGKLHEQYF.

V gene TRBV28 combines with J gene TRBJ2-7; D gene ambiguous. The V and J ends lost 7 bases and 6 bases respectively, with 10 bases between them. Germline-derived CDR1 and CDR2 are MDHEN and SYDVKM. This CDR3 region has 11 residues. The chain's CDR3 is CASIKGSEQYF. CDR3 bases: TGTGCCAGCATTAAGGGTAGCGAGCAGTACTTC.

This clone has just a few counts. The rearrangement links TRBV6-5 to TRBJ1-1; 9 bases agree with TRBD1. This CDR3 has 15 amino acids. With 5 bases clipped from V and 6 bases from J, the junction kept 10 bases outside the gene matches. Per the germline V gene, CDR1 is MNHEY and CDR2 is SVGAGI. This CDR3 reads CASSPLQGAHAEAFF. Here the CDR3 DNA reads TGTGCCAGCAGTCCACTACAGGGGGCGCACGCTGAAGCTTTCTTT.

This clone was detected only a few times. The chain joins TRBV5-4 to TRBJ2-7, with D hard to call. The CDR3 runs to 13 residues. V was cut by 2 bases and J by 1 base, with 7 bases left in between. Per the germline V gene, CDR1 is SGHNT and CDR2 is YYREEE (reference sequence). DNA for the CDR3: TGTGCCAGCAGCTTCAGGAGTTCCTACGAGCAGTACTTC. It is translated as CASSFRSSYEQYF. Variable domain in full (rest from reference TRBV5-4 and TRBJ2-7): ETGVTQSPTHLIKTRGQQVTLRCSSQSGHNTVSWYQQALGQGPQFIFQYYREEENGRGNFPPRFSGLQFPNYSSELNVNALELDDSALYLCASSFRSSYEQYFGPGTRLTVT.

This clone was seen more than once but under ten times. The chain is built from TRBV6-4 and TRBJ1-2; 8 bases match TRBD1. The germline CDR1 and CDR2 sequences are MRHNA and SNTAGT. CDR3 size: 14 residues. The trim removed 2 bases at V and 6 bases at J, leaving 5 bases unmatched. The CDR3 region has the DNA TGTGCCAGCAGTGACATTGCAGGGGGCGATGGCTACACCTTC. Translating it yields CASSDIAGGDGYTF.

The rearrangement joins TRBV2 to TRBJ2-1, with 9 bases identical to TRBD1. Germline V gene data show CDR1 as SNHLY and CDR2 as FYNNEI. The CDR3 runs to 14 residues. The V gene end was trimmed by 5 bases and the J gene end by 5 bases; junction bases not matched to a gene: 4. CDR3 sequence reads: CASSTRDRDNEQFF. CDR3 coding DNA: TGTGCCAGCAGTACACGGGACAGGGACAATGAGCAGTTCTTC.

The chain joins TRBV14 to TRBJ2-7; no reliable D call. The germline CDR1 and CDR2 sequences are SGHDN and FVKESK. CDR3 length: 13 amino acids. V gave up 0 bases and J gave up 4 bases, with 7 bases separating them. The CDR3 here is CASSQDQRYEQYF. The CDR3 DNA sequence: TGTGCCAGCAGCCAAGATCAAAGATACGAGCAGTACTTC. Supplemented by reference TRBV14 and TRBJ2-7, the full variable domain reads EAGVTQFPSHSVIEKGQTVTLRCDPISGHDNLYWYRRVMGKEIKFLLHFVKESKQDESGMPNNRFLAERTGGTYSTLKVQPAELEDSGVYFCASSQDQRYEQYFGPGTRLTVT.

This clone occurred a few times. The V call is TRBV18, the J call TRBJ1-1, with D uncertain. V lost 4 bases to trimming and J lost 5 bases, with 8 bases between them. CDR3 length: 12 amino acids. The germline gives CDR1 KGHSH, CDR2 LQKENI. In DNA form, the CDR3 reads TGTGCCAGCTCACAAGGTGGTACTGAAGCTTTCTTT. The encoded protein is CASSQGGTEAFF.

A note on this clone: A far larger clone is off by one base, so a read error is likely. CDR3 residues: CASSLGPGTGAASDQPQHF. Here the CDR3 DNA reads TGTGCCAGCAGCTTGGGACCCGGGACAGGGGCCGCCTCAGACCAGCCCCAGCATTTT. The gene calls are TRBV5-4 and TRBJ1-5, with 10 bases matching TRBD1. J was trimmed by 7 bases and V by 0 bases; bases with no gene match: 16. CDR3 length: 19 amino acids. CDR1 is SGHNT and CDR2 is YYREEE in the germline V gene (reference sequence).

The V gene is TRBV6-1, the J gene TRBJ1-1; maybe TRBD1 (5 bases). The germline CDR1 and CDR2 sequences are MNHNS and SASEGT. Trimming took off 7 bases at V and 7 bases at J, with 19 bases between the two ends. There are 14 residues in the CDR3. The CDR3 is CASTKETGVFEAFF. The DNA for the CDR3 is TGTGCCAGCACCAAGGAAACAGGCGTATTTGAAGCTTTCTTT.

This clone was found a few times. This chain joins TRBV7-9 and TRBJ2-1; D possibly corresponds to TRBD2 (8 bases). CDR1 and CDR2 from the germline V gene are SEHNR and FQNEAQ (reference sequence). There are 17 residues in the CDR3. V was cut by 1 base and J by 4 bases, with 17 bases left in between. The CDR3 loop is CASSLVAGQTLYNEQFF. In DNA, the CDR3 is TGTGCCAGCAGCTTAGTAGCGGGACAGACTTTATACAATGAGCAGTTCTTC.

The chain couples TRBV9 to TRBJ2-2; D remains unclear. This CDR3 spans 14 amino acids. Germline CDR1 reads SGDLS; CDR2 reads YYNGEE. The V and J ends lost 5 bases and 2 bases respectively, with 10 bases between them. CDR3 sequence (DNA): TGTGCCAGCAGGGGGATATCAAACACCGGGGAGCTGTTTTTT. The encoded protein is CASRGISNTGELFF. The variable domain in full, with the rest retrieved from reference TRBV9 and TRBJ2-2, is DSGVTQTPKHLITATGQRVTLRCSPRSGDLSVYWYQQSLDQGLQFLIQYYNGEERAKGNILERFSAQQFPDLHSELNLSSLELGDSALYFCASRGISNTGELFFGEGSRLTVL.

The rearrangement uses TRBV18 and TRBJ2-6; a weak D match, TRBD1 (5 bases). Trimming removed 0 bases at V and 0 bases at J, with 9 bases between. The CDR3 has 17 amino acids. In germline, CDR1 is KGHSH, CDR2 LQKENI. This chain's CDR3 is CASSPPSRASGANVLTF. The CDR3 region has the DNA TGTGCCAGCTCACCACCCTCCAGGGCCTCTGGGGCCAACGTCCTGACTTTC. The complete variable domain, with remaining parts taken from reference TRBV18 and TRBJ2-6, reads NAGVMQNPRHLVRRRGQEARLRCSPMKGHSHVYWYRQLPEEGLKFMVYLQKENIIDESGMPKERFSAEFPKEGPSILRIQQVVRGDSAAYFCASSPPSRASGANVLTFGAGSRLTVL.

V usage is TRBV4-2 and J usage is TRBJ2-7; TRBD1 might be the D (5 bases). The germline V and J ends were trimmed by 0 bases and 2 bases, with 17 bases remaining between them. In germline, CDR1 is LGHNA, CDR2 YNFKEQ. The CDR3 extends over 17 amino acids. The DNA of the CDR3 is TGTGCCAGCAGCCAAGAAGGTGGGGCTAGTAACCCCTACGAGCAGTACTTC. Translated: CASSQEGGASNPYEQYF.

The chain uses TRBV6-4 and TRBJ2-3; TRBD1 aligns across 10 bases. Germline-derived CDR1 and CDR2 are MRHNA and SNTAGT. The CDR3 is 15 residues long. Losses at the gene ends were 2 bases for V and 5 bases for J; bases not matched to a gene: 4. CDR3 DNA sequence: TGTGCCAGCAGTGACGGACAGGGGGGAGGAGATACGCAGTATTTT. Translating it yields CASSDGQGGGDTQYF.

The V and J genes are TRBV11-1 and TRBJ2-7; D may correspond to TRBD1 or TRBD2 (5 bases each). The V gene's germline CDR1 is SGHAT and CDR2 FQDESV (reference sequence). The CDR3 is made up of 14 amino acids. V shed 6 bases and J shed 2 bases, with 14 bases lying between them. CDR3 nucleotide sequence: TGTGCCAGCAGTGAGGGGAGTTTCGCCTACGAGCAGTACTTC. Translating it yields CASSEGSFAYEQYF.

V is TRBV7-2 and J is TRBJ2-7, with 8 nucleotides matching TRBD1. CDR3 length: 16 residues. Germline V gene lookup returns CDR1 SGHTA and CDR2 FQGNSA. The J segment lost 1 base and the V segment lost 3 bases, leaving 8 bases of the junction unmatched. The CDR3 coding sequence is TGTGCCAGCAGCTTGTGGCAGGGGGCAAGGTCCTACGAGCAGTACTTC. Its protein product is CASSLWQGARSYEQYF.

About this clone itself: Given a much more abundant clone one base away, this may be a read error. The chain employs TRBV11-1 and TRBJ1-1; D is undetermined. Trimming removed 5 bases at V and 0 bases at J, with 7 bases between. The length of the CDR3 is 13 residues. Germline V gives CDR1 SGHAT, CDR2 FQDESV (reference sequence). The CDR3 here is CASSLDMNTEAFF. The CDR3 bases are TGTGCCAGCAGCCTAGATATGAACACTGAAGCTTTCTTT.

CDR3 in amino acids: CASSQVGQSNQPQHF. CDR3 nucleotide sequence: TGCGCCAGCAGCCAAGTGGGGCAGAGCAATCAGCCCCAGCATTTT. The genes are TRBV4-1 and TRBJ1-5, with a tentative D call TRBD1 (5 bases). V lost 1 base, J lost 1 base, and 8 bases lay in between. There are 15 residues in the CDR3. Germline V gene sequence: CDR1 MGHRA, CDR2 YSYEKL.